One and the same sample provided the 18 T cell receptor beta chains below, sequenced in a study of cytomegalovirus exposure and HLA in healthy donors. The study ran its PCR with 60 Vbeta and 13 Jbeta primers. Repertoires were generated with immunoSEQ multiplex PCR, while TCRdb's copy carries only in-frame clones and drops some. In the table there are about 140,000 clones, around 76% of which are singletons. The sequenced sample was PBMCs. These receptors were collected from a man between 18 and 29 years old in good health and CMV-seronegative.

The chain recombines TRBV29-1 with TRBJ2-7; 7 nucleotides match TRBD1. The V segment lost 7 bases and the J segment 5 bases; nucleotides outside the gene matches: 14. The CDR3 has 14 amino acids. Germline CDR1 and CDR2: SQVTM and ANQGSEA. As DNA, the CDR3 is TGCAGCGCTACTGGGGCCCTGACAGGGAACGAGCAGTACTTC. Its translation: CSATGALTGNEQYF.

The V and J genes are TRBV2 and TRBJ1-1, with TRBD1 matching 12 bases. CDR1 SNHLY and CDR2 FYNNEI come from the germline V gene. After removal of 10 bases from V and 10 bases from J, the junction contained 7 bases not matched to a gene. CDR3 length: 12 residues. The CDR3 DNA reads as TGTGCCACCTCCCGGGACAGGGGGCGAGCTTTCTTT. Encoded protein: CATSRDRGRAFF. Full variable domain (remainder filled in from reference TRBV2 and TRBJ1-1): EPEVTQTPSHQVTQMGQEVILRCVPISNHLYFYWYRQILGQKVEFLVSFYNNEISEKSEIFDDQFSVERPDGSNFTLKIRSTKLEDSAMYFCATSRDRGRAFFGQGTRLTVV.

V is TRBV21-1 and J is TRBJ1-1. TRBV21-1 counts as a pseudogene. There are 14 residues in the CDR3. CDR3 in amino acids: CASSPGRGFDEAFF. The CDR3 nucleotides are TGTGCCAGCAGCCCGGGGCGGGGTTTTGATGAAGCTTTCTTT.

The chain carries TRBV6-4 and TRBJ2-1, with D maybe TRBD2 (6 bases). Germline V gene sequence: CDR1 MRHNA, CDR2 SNTAGT. V was pared by 4 bases and J by 6 bases, with 16 bases between. The CDR3 consists of 15 residues. For the CDR3, the DNA is TGTGCCAGCAGTGCGGCTAGCGAGGGGAGCAATGAGCAGTTCTTC. Translating gives CASSAASEGSNEQFF.

V gene TRBV6-1 combines with J gene TRBJ1-4; D not resolved. CDR1 MNHNS and CDR2 SASEGT come from the germline V gene. Trimming cost V 3 bases and J 3 bases, with 11 bases left between them. The CDR3 extends over 15 amino acids. The CDR3 DNA reads TGTGCCAGCAGTGATGGTCACGGTTCTAATGAAAAACTGTTTTTT. Amino acid sequence: CASSDGHGSNEKLFF.

The chain combines TRBV10-2 with TRBJ2-7; 11 bases are a match to TRBD1. The CDR3 contains 16 residues. Germline V CDR1 and CDR2: WSHSY, SAAADI. The J segment lost 4 bases and the V segment lost 2 bases, leaving 7 bases of the junction unmatched. The CDR3 here is CASSEPGTGGRYEQYF. CDR3 nucleotide sequence: TGCGCCAGCAGTGAGCCAGGGACAGGGGGAAGATACGAGCAGTACTTC.

The V and J genes are TRBV13 and TRBJ2-1; D is ambiguous. In germline, CDR1 is PRHDT, CDR2 FYEKMQ (reference sequence). Trimming shortened V by 2 bases and J by 8 bases, and 7 bases separated the two germline ends. The CDR3 runs 12 residues. The chain's CDR3 is CASSLFIDEQFF. In DNA, the CDR3 is TGTGCCAGCAGCTTATTCATAGATGAGCAGTTCTTC.

The chain employs TRBV5-6 and TRBJ1-2; D is unresolved. V was shortened by 0 bases and J by 5 bases, with 8 bases between the two germline ends. Germline V CDR1 and CDR2: SGHDT, YYEEEE. There are 13 residues in the CDR3. CDR3 in DNA: TGTGCCAGCAGCTTGGCCCGAGATTATGGCTACACCTTC. Translated: CASSLARDYGYTF.

This CDR3 is CASSLTLRGRGGYTF. The CDR3 region has the DNA TGTGCCAGCAGTTTAACACTCAGGGGGCGGGGAGGCTACACCTTC. The chain has TRBV28 and TRBJ1-2, with TRBD1 matching 8 bases. Trimming cost V 2 bases and J 8 bases; bases outside gene matches: 10. The CDR3 has 15 residues. Germline CDR1 is MDHEN and CDR2 is SYDVKM.

J is TRBJ2-1 and V is TRBV12-1; whether TRBD1, the table's D call, matches the DNA was not checked. TRBV12-1 is shown as a pseudogene. There are 16 residues in the CDR3. The CDR3 region is CASSFLGPLSYNEQFF. The CDR3 coding sequence is TGTGCCAGCAGCTTTCTGGGGCCCCTATCCTACAATGAGCAGTTCTTC.

The chain carries TRBV28 and TRBJ1-5, with TRBD1 matching over 9 bases. CDR3 length: 15 amino acids. CDR1 and CDR2 (germline): MDHEN, SYDVKM. Trimming removed 6 bases from V and 7 bases from J; junction bases left unmatched: 10. The CDR3 region is CASRPGTGRRQPQHF. The DNA for the CDR3 is TGTGCCAGCAGGCCGGGGACAGGGAGGCGCCAGCCCCAGCATTTT.

The CDR3 nucleotides read TGCGCCAGCAGCCAAGATTCCCGCAGAGGGGAGCTGTTTTTT. Amino acid sequence: CASSQDSRRGELFF. The chain links TRBV4-1 to TRBJ2-2; no clear D gene. Germline CDR1 is MGHRA and CDR2 is YSYEKL. This CDR3 spans 14 amino acids. The V and J ends lost 0 bases and 8 bases respectively, with 10 bases between them.

This clone occurred a few times. This chain joins TRBV7-3 and TRBJ2-1, with 10 bases identical to TRBD2. This CDR3 has 17 amino acids. Trimming removed 5 bases from V and 7 bases from J; junction bases left unmatched: 14. From germline, CDR1 is SGHTA and CDR2 FQGTGA. The CDR3, as DNA: TGTGCCAGCAGCCTGGTGGTAGCGGGGGGCGGGGGGAATGAGCAGTTCTTC. Protein: CASSLVVAGGGGNEQFF.

This clone was detected once. V usage is TRBV19 and J usage is TRBJ2-1; 13 positions match TRBD2. After removal of 9 bases from V and 6 bases from J, the junction contained 14 bases not matched to a gene. The CDR3 is made up of 17 amino acids. In germline, CDR1 is LNHDA, CDR2 SQIVND (reference sequence). The CDR3 DNA reads as TGTGCCAGCGGAGGACTAGCGGGAGTGGAGGCCGTCAATGAGCAGTTCTTC. This encodes CASGGLAGVEAVNEQFF.

The chain links TRBV11-2 to TRBJ2-2, with D hard to call. Trimming took 5 bases from V and 0 from J, leaving 10 bases between them. CDR3 length equals 15 residues. Per germline, CDR1 SGHAT and CDR2 FQNNGV. As DNA, the CDR3 is TGTGCCAGCAGCATTACTACTCCGAACACCGGGGAGCTGTTTTTT. Its protein product is CASSITTPNTGELFF.

The V and J genes are TRBV2 and TRBJ1-1; D gene unclear. Germline lookup yields CDR1 SNHLY and CDR2 FYNNEI. The CDR3 is 15 amino acids. V lost 6 bases and J 0 bases, leaving 14 bases between the germline ends. The CDR3 here is CASRSFSVVNTEAFF. For the CDR3, the DNA is TGTGCCAGCAGGAGTTTTTCGGTCGTGAACACTGAAGCTTTCTTT.

In DNA, the CDR3 is TGTGCCAGCAGTGAACTAGCGGGAGGGCCAGAGACCCAGTACTTC. Its protein is CASSELAGGPETQYF. The chain links TRBV6-1 to TRBJ2-5; 12 bases align to TRBD2. With 2 bases clipped from V and 4 bases from J, the junction kept 2 bases outside the gene matches. The germline V gene encodes CDR1 MNHNS and CDR2 SASEGT. This CDR3 contains 15 residues.

The chain links TRBV5-1 to TRBJ1-1; D not certain. V was trimmed by 4 bases and J by 3 bases, leaving 16 bases between them. The CDR3 sequence is 15 residues long. From germline, CDR1 is SGHRS and CDR2 YFSETQ. DNA of the CDR3: TGCGCCAGCAGCGCGGTTATCGGGAGTGACACTGAAGCTTTCTTT. This translates into CASSAVIGSDTEAFF.